This T cell receptor beta chain is from a study of cytomegalovirus exposure and HLA in healthy donors. Notes on the study in general: The authors confirmed in vitro that three CMV-associated chains were specific for CMV antigens.

In germline, CDR1 is SGHRS, CDR2 YFSETQ. Trimming cost V 5 bases and J 2 bases, with 16 bases left between them. The length of the CDR3 is 15 residues. This table comes from immunoSEQ multiplex PCR, and its TCRdb copy is limited to in-frame clones, with some not included. The sample carries about 110,000 clones, 88% recorded once. With regard to this clone: Its antigen is currently unknown.

The sequencing input was PBMCs. The chain has TRBV5-1 and TRBJ1-1; D may be TRBD1 (5 bases). This TCR was recovered from a woman in her 30s in good health and CMV-seropositive. Here the CDR3 reads CASSAGGGVNTEAFF. CDR3 in DNA: TGCGCCAGCAGTGCAGGCGGAGGGGTAAACACTGAAGCTTTCTTT.